Included here is one T cell receptor beta chain sequence, with context. Its cognate antigen is unknown. This record comes from a study of cytomegalovirus exposure and HLA in healthy donors. V lost 1 base and J 4 bases, leaving 20 bases between the germline ends. The CDR3 runs 17 residues. Germline CDR1 SGHNT, CDR2 YYREEE (reference sequence). Both 60 Vbeta primers and 13 Jbeta primers went into the PCR. Method: immunoSEQ multiplex PCR; TCRdb's copy keeps in-frame clones and lacks some. Of about 130,000 clones in the sample, approximately 80% were seen once. Findings and limits, study-wide: Relative to the roughly 700-donor mean, N-insertions were reportedly fewer in an Asian-associated ancestry cluster in a later analysis. Cytomegalovirus association was assigned to under 200 TCR beta chains.

The V call is TRBV5-4, the J call TRBJ1-1; perhaps TRBD1 as D (5 bases). Sequenced input: PBMCs. The clonotype originates from a male donor in good health and CMV-seropositive. CDR3 sequence reads: CASSLSLGRASGTEAFF. The CDR3 nucleotides are TGTGCCAGCAGCTTGTCGTTGGGCAGGGCCTCTGGCACTGAAGCTTTCTTT.